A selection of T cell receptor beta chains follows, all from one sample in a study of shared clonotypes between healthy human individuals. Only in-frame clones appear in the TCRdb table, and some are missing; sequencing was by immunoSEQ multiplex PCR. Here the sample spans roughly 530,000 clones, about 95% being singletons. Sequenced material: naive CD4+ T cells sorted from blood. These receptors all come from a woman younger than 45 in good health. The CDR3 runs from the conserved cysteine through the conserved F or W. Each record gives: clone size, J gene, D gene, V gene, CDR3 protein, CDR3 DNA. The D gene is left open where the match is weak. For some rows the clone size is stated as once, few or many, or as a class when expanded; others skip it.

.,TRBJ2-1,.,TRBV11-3,CASSPHPGNEQFF,TGTGCCAGCAGCCCCCATCCCGGGAATGAGCAGTTCTTC
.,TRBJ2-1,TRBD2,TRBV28,CASSLAGGAYNEQFF,TGTGCCAGCAGTTTAGCGGGAGGTGCGTACAATGAGCAGTTCTTC
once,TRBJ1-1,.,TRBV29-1,CSVSAVNTEAFF,TGCAGCGTTTCGGCGGTGAACACTGAAGCTTTCTTT
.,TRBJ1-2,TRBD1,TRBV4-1,CASSQRPGTAPNYGYTF,TGCGCCAGCAGCCAACGACCCGGGACAGCACCGAACTATGGCTACACCTTC
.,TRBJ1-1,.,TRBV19,CASSIPGTGKNTEAFF,TGTGCCAGTAGTATTCCAGGTACAGGGAAGAACACTGAAGCTTTCTTT
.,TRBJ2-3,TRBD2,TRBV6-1,CASSEEIAGAADDTQYF,TGTGCCAGCAGTGAAGAAATAGCGGGGGCCGCTGACGATACGCAGTATTTT
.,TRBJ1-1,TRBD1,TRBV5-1,CASSLETGGSTEAFF,TGCGCCAGCAGCTTAGAGACAGGGGGCAGCACTGAAGCTTTCTTT
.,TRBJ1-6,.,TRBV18,CASSPEFYREDSPLHF,TGTGCCAGCTCACCTGAATTTTACAGGGAGGATTCACCCCTCCACTTT
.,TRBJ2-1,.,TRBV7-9,CASSLEDLRQTFNEQFF,TGTGCCAGCAGCTTAGAGGACCTCAGGCAGACTTTTAATGAGCAGTTCTTC
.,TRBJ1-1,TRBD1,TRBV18,CASSSDRGVSLAFF,TGTGCCAGCTCATCGGACAGGGGAGTTTCGCTGGCTTTCTTT
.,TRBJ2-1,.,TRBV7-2,CASTPPPASSISYNEQFF,TGTGCCAGCACCCCGCCACCCGCAAGCTCTATTTCTTACAATGAGCAGTTCTTC
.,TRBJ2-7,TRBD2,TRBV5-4,CASSFPTVGGSYEQYF,TGTGCCAGCAGCTTCCCAACCGTCGGCGGGAGCTACGAGCAGTACTTC
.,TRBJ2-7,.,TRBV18,CASSPPSLSYEQYF,TGTGCCAGCTCACCCCCCTCTCTCTCCTACGAGCAGTACTTC
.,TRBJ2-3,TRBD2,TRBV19,CASSIGTSGSADTQYF,TGTGCCAGTAGTATAGGGACTAGCGGGAGCGCAGATACGCAGTATTTT
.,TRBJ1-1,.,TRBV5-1,CASSLVGGPGNF,TGCGCCAGCAGCTTGGTGGGGGGCCCCGGGAACTTT
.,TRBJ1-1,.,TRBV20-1,CSAGGNTEAFF,TGCAGTGCCGGGGGGAACACTGAAGCTTTCTTT
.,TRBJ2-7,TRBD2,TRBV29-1,CSVEDRGGSGSYEQYF,TGCAGCGTTGAAGATCGGGGCGGGAGTGGGTCCTACGAGCAGTACTTC
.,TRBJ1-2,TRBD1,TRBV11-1,CASSSDRAGGYTF,TGTGCCAGCAGCTCGGACAGGGCTGGTGGCTACACCTTC
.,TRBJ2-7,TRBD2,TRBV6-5,CASREGLVSYEQYF,TGTGCCAGCAGGGAGGGACTAGTGTCCTACGAGCAGTACTTC
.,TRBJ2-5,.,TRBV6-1,CASSEQGRETQYF,TGTGCCAGCAGTGAACAGGGGAGGGAGACCCAGTACTTC
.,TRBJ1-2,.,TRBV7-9,CASSVQELGEGYTF,TGTGCCAGCAGCGTCCAGGAATTGGGTGAAGGCTACACCTTC
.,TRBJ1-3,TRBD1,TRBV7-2,CAGSLGTGGNLGNTIYF,TGTGCCGGCAGCTTGGGGACAGGGGGCAATTTAGGAAACACCATATATTTT
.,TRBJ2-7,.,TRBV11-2,CASSNRDGATYEQYF,TGTGCCAGCAGCAACCGGGACGGGGCGACCTACGAGCAGTACTTC